Below are 12 T cell receptor beta chains sequenced from a single sample in a study of cytomegalovirus exposure and HLA in healthy donors (dated by TCRdb to about 2017). Library construction relied on the immunoSEQ multiplex PCR assay. For the multiplex PCR, a mixture combining 60 forward primers for TCR Vbeta segments and 13 reverse primers for TCR Jbeta segments was used. TCRdb's version of the immuneACCESS table is confined to in-frame rearrangements and falls short of the full clone set. An unresolved V gene accounts for under half of the shortfall where checked; the remainder is of unknown origin. The sample table contains 100,000 to 150,000 clones; only one count was recorded for over 75% of them. 4% of the sample is taken by the ten largest. Sequencing was done on a sample of PBMCs. These receptors originate from a man between 18 and 29 years old in good health and CMV-seropositive.

This clone was seen more than once but under ten times. The chain recombines TRBV5-4 with TRBJ1-6; D gene ambiguous. Germline V CDR1 and CDR2: SGHNT, YYREEE (reference sequence). The ends were cut back, 1 base at V and 0 bases at J, with 5 bases in the middle. The CDR3 runs 15 residues. CDR3 sequence (DNA): TGTGCCAGCAGCTTGCGGAGCTCCTATAATTCACCCCTCCACTTT. Protein product: CASSLRSSYNSPLHF.

The gene calls are TRBV27 and TRBJ1-1, with 7 bases that match TRBD1. Trimming removed 5 bases from V and 3 bases from J; junction bases left unmatched: 6. CDR1 is MNHEY and CDR2 is SMNVEV in the germline V gene (reference sequence). The CDR3 loop spans 14 amino acids. DNA for the CDR3: TGTGCCAGCAGTCACAGGGGTATGTACACTGAAGCTTTCTTT. Amino acid sequence: CASSHRGMYTEAFF.

V usage is TRBV25-1 and J usage is TRBJ2-3; tentatively, D is TRBD1 (6 bases). This CDR3 has 18 amino acids. Trimming stripped 1 base from V and 2 bases from J, with 19 bases between. The germline V gene encodes CDR1 MGHDK and CDR2 SYGVNS. This chain's CDR3 is CASSESLQGSLFTDTQYF. The CDR3 DNA is TGTGCCAGCAGTGAATCTCTTCAGGGGTCCCTCTTCACAGATACGCAGTATTTT.

The gene calls are TRBV7-9 and TRBJ2-2, with TRBD1 matching 7 bases. Germline CDR1 reads SEHNR; CDR2 reads FQNEAQ (reference sequence). With 3 bases clipped from V and 4 bases from J, the junction kept 2 bases outside the gene matches. The CDR3 sequence is 14 residues long. The CDR3 loop reads CASSFNRGTGELFF. DNA for the CDR3: TGTGCCAGCAGCTTCAACAGGGGCACCGGGGAGCTGTTTTTT.

The chain recombines TRBV27 with TRBJ1-5; the D is unclear. Between the trimmed V and J ends, which lost 3 bases and 6 bases, there was a span of 9 bases. Germline CDR1 and CDR2: MNHEY and SMNVEV (reference sequence). This CDR3 has 13 amino acids. DNA of the CDR3: TGTGCCAGCAGTTTTCTCCCCGGTCAGCCCCAGCATTTT. Protein sequence: CASSFLPGQPQHF.

The rearrangement joins TRBV4-3 to TRBJ1-6, with D maybe TRBD1 (5 bases). Germline V gene lookup returns CDR1 LGHNA and CDR2 YSLEER. This CDR3 is 20 amino acids long. V was trimmed by 0 bases and J by 0 bases, leaving 18 bases between them. CDR3 coding DNA: TGCGCCAGCAGCCAAGATCGGGGGGAATATATAAGCTCCTATAATTCACCCCTCCACTTT. It yields the protein CASSQDRGEYISSYNSPLHF.

This clone turned up a few times. This rearrangement joins TRBV5-6 to TRBJ1-2; TRBD1 agrees at 10 bases. In germline, CDR1 is SGHDT, CDR2 YYEEEE. The junction had 12 bases not matched to a gene; V was cut back by 7 bases and J by 3 bases. This CDR3 spans 16 amino acids. The CDR3 here is CASYLVGTGEYYGYTF. The CDR3 DNA is TGTGCCAGCTATCTTGTAGGGACAGGGGAATACTATGGCTACACCTTC.

This clone turned up a few times. For the CDR3, the DNA is TGTGCCAGCAGCCGGGACAGGGTAGGATCTGGAAACACCATATATTTT. Its translation is CASSRDRVGSGNTIYF. This rearrangement joins TRBV5-5 to TRBJ1-3; 9 bases agree with TRBD1. Germline V gives CDR1 SGHKS, CDR2 YYEKEE (reference sequence). Germline trimming cut 4 bases from V and 1 base from J; bases unmatched to any gene: 6. There are 16 residues in the CDR3.

V and J are TRBV28 and TRBJ2-5, with TRBD1 matching 7 bases. The V segment lost 7 bases and the J segment 5 bases; nucleotides outside the gene matches: 10. The CDR3 is made up of 14 amino acids. CDR1 is MDHEN, CDR2 SYDVKM, per germline. In nucleotides, the CDR3 is TGTGCCAGCAACAGACAGGGCGCTTGGGAGACCCAGTACTTC. Its translation: CASNRQGAWETQYF.

This clone was picked up one time. The V gene is TRBV18, the J gene TRBJ2-2; 8 bases are a match to TRBD1. The V segment lost 3 bases and the J segment 6 bases; nucleotides outside the gene matches: 6. The germline gives CDR1 KGHSH, CDR2 LQKENI. The CDR3 runs 15 residues. The CDR3 DNA reads TGTGCCAGCTCACCTGCGACAGGGGAAGCCGGGGAGCTGTTTTTT. Translation gives CASSPATGEAGELFF.

V and J are TRBV5-6 and TRBJ2-3; D may be TRBD1 (6 bases). V lost 5 bases, J lost 6 bases, and 16 bases lay in between. The CDR3 covers 14 residues. Germline-derived CDR1 and CDR2 are SGHDT and YYEEEE. The CDR3 coding sequence is TGTGCCAGCAGTCCCTGGACAGAAAAGGATACGCAGTATTTT. Amino acid sequence: CASSPWTEKDTQYF.

V gene TRBV9 combines with J gene TRBJ1-2; maybe TRBD1 (6 bases). Trimming left V 3 bases short and J 7 bases short, with 16 bases between. The CDR3 length is 14 residues. Germline V CDR1 and CDR2: SGDLS, YYNGEE. The CDR3 sequence is CASSGLMGALGYTF. CDR3 in DNA: TGTGCCAGCAGCGGACTAATGGGGGCGCTTGGCTACACCTTC.